These 24 T cell receptor beta chains originate from one sample sequenced in a study of regulatory T cells in long-lasting Graves disease. iRepertoire HTBI primers and Arm-PCR of CDR3 regions built TCR beta libraries. TCRdb reprocessed the multiplex PCR reads via MiXCR and lists one record per CDR3 protein. Seen here are around 250,000 distinct CDR3 sequences, 20% observed once, and the top ten hold approximately 15%. Sample time point: newly diagnosed GD, antithyroid drugs for less than 3 months. Making the TCR library involved RNA that had been extracted from PBMCs. The sample here was peripheral blood mononuclear cells (PBMCs), taken at new diagnosis, from a patient treated with antithyroid drugs. The receptors come from a female donor with Graves disease.

The chain combines TRBV6-2 or TRBV6-3 with TRBJ1-1; a weak D match, TRBD1 (5 bases). The CDR3 runs 13 residues. Germline V gene sequence: CDR1 MNHEY, CDR2 SVGEGT. V was clipped by 5 bases and J by 11 bases, with 18 bases between them. The CDR3 loop is CASSGQETESAFF. CDR3 DNA: TGTGCCAGCAGTGGGCAGGAGACAGAGAGTGCTTTCTTT.

This clonotype occurred many times. The CDR3 sequence: CASSFRTANYGYTF. The DNA of the CDR3 is TGTGCCAGCAGCTTCCGGACAGCTAACTATGGCTACACCTTC. V is TRBV11-2 and J is TRBJ1-2, with D tentatively TRBD1 (6 bases). Germline CDR1 SGHAT, CDR2 FQNNGV. This CDR3 has 14 amino acids. V lost 3 bases, J lost 0 bases, and 8 bases lay in between.

The rearrangement links TRBV7-2 to TRBJ2-1; TRBD2 matches at 15 bases. Losses at the gene ends were 3 bases for V and 6 bases for J; bases not matched to a gene: 9. The germline V gene encodes CDR1 SGHTA and CDR2 FQGNSA. The CDR3 length is 18 residues. In nucleotides, the CDR3 is TGTGCCAGCAGCTTTTCCGGGACTAGCGGGAGGCCGGGCAATGAGCAGTTCTTC. This sequence encodes CASSFSGTSGRPGNEQFF.

This clonotype has ten or more counts. This chain uses TRBV11-3 with TRBJ2-7, with D perhaps TRBD2 (6 bases). Germline assignment: CDR1 SGHNT and CDR2 YENEEA. The CDR3 sequence is 16 residues long. Between the trimmed V and J ends, which lost 5 bases and 0 bases, there was a span of 17 bases. CDR3 nucleotide sequence: TGTGCCAGCAGCCGCGGGACCGGGTCGAGCTCCTACGAGCAGTACTTC. It translates to CASSRGTGSSSYEQYF.

Comments on this clonotype: A much larger clone differs from this one at a single base, so this may be a read error. This sequence joins TRBV6-2 or TRBV6-3 and TRBJ2-7; TRBD1 matches 8 bases. The CDR3 sequence is 15 residues long. Germline assignment: CDR1 MNHEY and CDR2 SVGEGT. CDR3 sequence (DNA): TGTGCCAGCAGTGAACAGGGGGACATGGAGTTAGAGCTGTACTTC. This encodes CASSEQGDMELELYF.

The table lists this clonotype with many counts. This chain connects TRBV15 to TRBJ1-5; D unresolved. The CDR3 loop spans 13 amino acids. With 0 bases removed from V and 8 bases from J, the gap between germline ends came to 8 bases. Germline CDR1 reads LNHNV; CDR2 reads YYDKDF (reference sequence). The CDR3 loop reads CATSRDLGKPQHF. In DNA form, the CDR3 reads TGTGCCACCAGCAGAGATCTGGGCAAGCCCCAGCATTTT.

On this clonotype itself: A far larger clone lies a single base away; this is likely a read error. V gene TRBV11-2 combines with J gene TRBJ2-5; TRBD2 matches 9 bases. The J call may be wrong; the DNA end is better matched by TRBJ2-7. Germline loops: CDR1 SGHAT, CDR2 FQNNGV. The CDR3 covers 16 residues. Written as DNA, the CDR3 is TGTGTCAGCAGCTTAGATGAGGCTAGCGGGGTGTACGAGCAGTACTTC. This translates into CVSSLDEASGVYEQYF.

This clonotype was observed many times. The chain couples TRBV9 to TRBJ2-3; TRBD2 matches at 11 bases. CDR1 is SGDLS, CDR2 YYNGEE, per germline. This CDR3 region has 15 residues. Trimming took 2 bases from V and 2 from J; bases not matched to a gene: 1. CDR3 in DNA: TGTGCCAGCAGCGTGACTAGCGGGATCACAGATACGCAGTATTTT. Amino acids: CASSVTSGITDTQYF.

This clonotype was observed many times. This chain uses TRBV5-1 with TRBJ1-1, with D unclear. From germline, CDR1 is SGHRS and CDR2 YFSETQ. V was pared by 0 bases and J by 3 bases, with 9 bases between. The CDR3 loop spans 14 amino acids. CDR3 protein: CASSLEAGYTEAFF. The CDR3 DNA follows: TGCGCCAGCAGCTTGGAGGCCGGGTACACTGAAGCTTTCTTT.

The V call is TRBV4-3, the J call TRBJ2-7, with 7 bases matching TRBD2. The V gene's germline CDR1 is LGHNA and CDR2 YSLEER. The CDR3 runs to 14 residues. The trim removed 2 bases at V and 3 bases at J, leaving 4 bases unmatched. CDR3 coding DNA: TGCGCCAGCAGCCAAATGGGAGGGAACTACGAGCAGTACTTC. This codes for CASSQMGGNYEQYF.

This clonotype was detected ten times or more. The CDR3, as DNA: TGTGCCAGCAGCCTGGTCGCGGGAGACCACAATGAGCAGTTCTTC. Protein sequence: CASSLVAGDHNEQFF. V gene TRBV6-4 combines with J gene TRBJ2-1; 7 bases map to TRBD2. The V gene end was trimmed by 6 bases and the J gene end by 5 bases; junction bases not matched to a gene: 10. Germline CDR1 MRHNA, CDR2 SNTAGT. This CDR3 is 15 amino acids long.

About this clonotype: Since a much larger clone is just one base distant, this may be a read error. This chain connects TRBV7-3 to TRBJ2-3; 10 positions agree with TRBD2. CDR1 is SGHTA, CDR2 FQGTGA, per germline. The CDR3 length is 14 residues. V trimming: 5 bases; J trimming: 5 bases; junction bases outside the gene matches: 4. In DNA, the CDR3 is TGTGCCAGCAGCCCAGCGGGGGGGCAAGATACGCAGTATTTT. This gives the protein CASSPAGGQDTQYF.

This clonotype was picked up many times. This chain connects TRBV5-1 to TRBJ2-7; 8 bases map to TRBD1. CDR3 length: 15 residues. Trimming removed 3 bases from V and 5 bases from J; junction bases left unmatched: 10. Germline CDR1 and CDR2: SGHRS and YFSETQ. The CDR3 sequence: CASSSSGQGEDEQYF. The CDR3 DNA reads as TGCGCCAGCAGCTCCTCCGGACAGGGCGAGGACGAGCAGTACTTC.

The chain uses TRBV30 and TRBJ2-3, with 7 nucleotides matching TRBD2. There are 15 residues in the CDR3. The V segment lost 3 bases and the J segment 0 bases; nucleotides outside the gene matches: 6. Germline loops: CDR1 GTSNPN, CDR2 SVGIG (reference sequence). The CDR3 sequence is CAWSAISGSTDTQYF. In DNA form, the CDR3 reads TGTGCCTGGAGCGCTATTAGCGGGAGCACAGATACGCAGTATTTT.

Ten or more counts support this clonotype. The genes are TRBV5-1 and TRBJ2-3; TRBD1 might be the D (6 bases). V dropped 0 bases and J dropped 4 bases, with 9 bases sitting between them. Germline CDR1 SGHRS, CDR2 YFSETQ. The CDR3 runs 14 residues. For the CDR3, the DNA is TGCGCCAGCAGCTTGGAGGGGGTATCAGATACGCAGTATTTT. It is translated as CASSLEGVSDTQYF.

Of note for this clonotype: No DNA is shown, since the ends of the CDR3 on it are uncertain; the CDR3 is the one TCRdb lists. The genes are TRBV7-2 and TRBJ2-7; the D call of TRBD2 is as the table states it, not checked on the DNA. CDR1 and CDR2 from the germline V gene are SGHTA and FQGNSA. The CDR3 is 19 residues long, counting both termini. This CDR3 reads CASSFYICSARDLRNEQYF.

On this clonotype itself: A clone one base away is much larger, so this may be a read error. This rearrangement joins TRBV19 to TRBJ2-1, with D possibly called TRBD1 or TRBD2 (5 bases each). The CDR3 loop spans 12 amino acids. The germline V and J ends were trimmed by 3 bases and 14 bases, with 14 bases remaining between them. Looked up from germline, CDR1 is LNHDA and CDR2 is SQIVND (reference sequence). CDR3 nucleotides: TGTGCCAGTAGTATGCCCCAGGGACGGAAGTTCTTC. It encodes CASSMPQGRKFF.

The chain couples TRBV20-1 to TRBJ1-1, with 7 bases fitting TRBD1. The V and J ends lost 3 bases and 8 bases, in that order; junction bases with no gene match: 12. CDR1 and CDR2 (germline): DFQATT, SNEGSKA (reference sequence). CDR3 length: 14 amino acids. In DNA, the CDR3 is TGCAGTGCTAGGGGGGGACAGTCGAGCCTAGAAGCTTTCTTT. Translated, it gives CSARGGQSSLEAFF.

A note on this clonotype: A read error likely explains this, since a far larger clone differs by one base. V and J are TRBV7-8 and TRBJ2-5; the D is unclear. Between the trimmed V and J ends, which lost 1 base and 4 bases, there was a span of 13 bases. From germline, CDR1 is SGHVS and CDR2 FQNEAQ. This CDR3 comprises 15 residues. The CDR3 DNA follows: TGTGCCAGCAGCTTAGAAGTGGGGTTCGGAGAGACCCAGTACTTC. Its protein product is CASSLEVGFGETQYF.

On this clonotype: The junction shows a germline mismatch at one end, possibly a read error. The chain couples TRBV28 to TRBJ2-5; TRBD2 aligns across 9 bases. The CDR3 totals 16 residues. Germline V gene data show CDR1 as MDHEN and CDR2 as SYDVKM. The CDR3 spells CASSSRRRGGQETRYF. The DNA for the CDR3 is TGTGCCAGCAGTTCAAGGCGGCGGGGGGGCCAAGAGACCCGGTACTTC.

At least ten counts were recorded for this clonotype. This rearrangement joins TRBV28 to TRBJ1-1; D gene uncertain. Germline lookup yields CDR1 MDHEN and CDR2 SYDVKM. The ends were cut back, 5 bases at V and 1 base at J, with 11 bases in the middle. This CDR3 comprises 14 residues. The CDR3 DNA reads TGTGCCAGCAGTAGCGACACCTGGAACACTGAAGCTTTCTTT. It yields the protein CASSSDTWNTEAFF.

At least ten counts were recorded for this clonotype. The chain couples TRBV7-2 to TRBJ1-1; the D is unclear. V lost 5 bases and J 6 bases, leaving 16 bases between the germline ends. The CDR3 is 14 amino acids. Germline values: CDR1 SGHTA, CDR2 FQGNSA. CDR3 sequence: CASSQDPGRPEAFF. In DNA, the CDR3 is TGTGCCAGCAGCCAAGACCCTGGGCGTCCTGAAGCTTTCTTT.

A remark on this clonotype: It may be a read error: a sequence one base away is much more abundant. This is likely a read error, given that the CDR3 carries no conserved phenylalanine or tryptophan at its end. The CDR3 DNA reads as TGTGCCAGCAGTTACGACGGAGTCTATGGCTACACCCTC. As protein: CASSYDGVYGYTL. The chain uses TRBV6-2 or TRBV6-3 and TRBJ1-2; D is undetermined. Germline CDR1 reads MNHEY; CDR2 reads SVGEGT. Trimming shortened V by 2 bases and J by 4 bases, and 8 bases separated the two germline ends. This CDR3 is 13 amino acids long.

This clonotype came up many times. The J gene is TRBJ2-2, the V gene TRBV5-6; D not resolved. Per the germline V gene, CDR1 is SGHDT and CDR2 is YYEEEE. V was clipped by 2 bases and J by 0 bases, with 17 bases between them. The CDR3 runs to 18 residues. The CDR3 region has the DNA TGTGCCAGCAGCTTCGGACGGTGGCTCGATTCGAACACCGGGGAGCTGTTTTTT. It specifies CASSFGRWLDSNTGELFF.